These T cell receptor beta chains were read from a single sample in a study of blood T cell repertoires in COVID-19. Libraries were prepared by immunoSEQ multiplex PCR; TCRdb keeps only in-frame clonotypes and omits some of them. The data contain fewer than 450,000 clones, around 90% of them singletons. Sequencing used PBMCs or T cells enriched from blood (not recorded which). The source is a woman under 30 who had recovered from COVID-19. Both conserved end residues are part of each CDR3. The D gene is left open where the match is weak. The size field is filled for only some rows; it gives once, few, many or a size class.

j_gene	d_gene	v_gene	abundance	CDR3aa	CDR3nt
TRBJ2-7	TRBD1	TRBV5-6	once	CASSLQQGFDEQYF	TGTGCCAGCAGCTTACAACAGGGGTTCGACGAGCAGTACTTC
TRBJ2-3	TRBD1	TRBV28	.	CASSSRGQGVTDTQYF	TGTGCCAGCAGTTCCAGAGGACAGGGGGTCACAGATACGCAGTATTTT
TRBJ1-2	TRBD1	TRBV12-5	.	CASGNDRVDGYTF	TGTGCTAGTGGTAACGACAGGGTCGATGGCTACACCTTC
TRBJ1-1	.	TRBV12-5	.	CASGLVLGPKGPEAFF	TGTGCTAGTGGTTTGGTACTAGGGCCGAAAGGTCCTGAAGCTTTCTTT
TRBJ2-1	TRBD2	TRBV19	.	CASQSGGDYNEQFF	TGTGCCAGCCAAAGCGGGGGCGACTACAATGAGCAGTTCTTC
TRBJ2-2	.	TRBV10-3	.	CAISDVQGQGITGELFF	TGTGCCATCAGTGACGTCCAAGGACAAGGCATTACCGGGGAGCTGTTTTTT
TRBJ1-1	TRBD1	TRBV3-1/TRBV3-2	.	CASSQSGTVNTEAFF	TGTGCCAGCAGCCAATCCGGGACAGTCAACACTGAAGCTTTCTTT
TRBJ1-4	TRBD1	TRBV5-6	.	CASTWGPGQSTNEKLFF	TGTGCCAGCACCTGGGGTCCGGGACAGTCAACTAATGAAAAACTGTTTTTT
TRBJ1-5	.	TRBV4-1	.	CASSQGGAGAQHF	TGCGCCAGCAGCCAAGGAGGAGCGGGGGCCCAGCATTTT
TRBJ1-3	.	TRBV9	.	CASSVVGENTIYF	TGTGCCAGCAGCGTAGTAGGGGAAAACACCATATATTTT
TRBJ2-7	.	TRBV5-8	.	CASSLAYEQYF	TGTGCCAGCAGCTTGGCTTACGAGCAGTACTTC
TRBJ2-5	.	TRBV27	.	CASSLWARETQYF	TGTGCCAGCAGTTTATGGGCGAGAGAGACCCAGTACTTC
TRBJ1-5	.	TRBV6-1	.	CASSERPQHF	TGTGCCAGCAGTGAACGGCCCCAGCATTTT
TRBJ1-2	TRBD1	TRBV6-4	few	CASSEGQGAYGYTF	TGTGCCAGCAGTGAAGGGCAGGGGGCCTATGGCTACACCTTC
TRBJ1-6	TRBD1	TRBV9	.	CASSREQGATDSPLHF	TGTGCCAGCAGCAGAGAACAGGGGGCGACGGATTCACCCCTCCACTTT